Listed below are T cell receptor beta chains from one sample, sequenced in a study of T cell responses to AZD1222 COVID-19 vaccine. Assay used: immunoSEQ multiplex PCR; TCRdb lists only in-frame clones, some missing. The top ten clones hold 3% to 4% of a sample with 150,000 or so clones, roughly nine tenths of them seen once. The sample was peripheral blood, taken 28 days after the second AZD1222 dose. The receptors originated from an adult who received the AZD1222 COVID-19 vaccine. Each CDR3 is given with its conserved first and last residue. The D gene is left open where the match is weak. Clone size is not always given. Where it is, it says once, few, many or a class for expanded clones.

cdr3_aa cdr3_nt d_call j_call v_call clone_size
CASRTQHNEQFF TGTGCCAGCAGGACACAGCACAATGAGCAGTTCTTC - TRBJ2-1 TRBV28 -
CASTPDMNTEAFF TGTGCCAGCACCCCAGACATGAACACTGAAGCTTTCTTT - TRBJ1-1 TRBV9 once
CASSQAPQGYEQYF TGTGCCAGCAGCCAAGCCCCTCAGGGGTACGAGCAGTACTTC - TRBJ2-7 TRBV3-1/TRBV3-2 -
CASFTGAPNEKLFF TGTGCCAGCTTTACAGGGGCCCCAAATGAAAAACTGTTTTTT TRBD1 TRBJ1-4 TRBV2 -
CASRGRGNTIYF TGTGCCAGCAGGGGGAGAGGAAACACCATATATTTT - TRBJ1-3 TRBV6-5 -
CASSITQDTDTQYF TGTGCCAGTAGTATAACCCAGGACACAGATACGCAGTATTTT - TRBJ2-3 TRBV19 -
CASSLGEGGMDTQYF TGTGCCAGCAGCTTGGGCGAGGGGGGGATGGATACGCAGTATTTT - TRBJ2-3 TRBV7-9 -
CASSPPRGMDGELFF TGTGCCAGCAGCCCCCCGCGGGGAATGGACGGGGAGCTGTTTTTT - TRBJ2-2 TRBV9 -
CASSEVGGNYGYTF TGTGCCAGCAGTGAAGTTGGCGGGAACTATGGCTACACCTTC - TRBJ1-2 TRBV6-4 -
CASSEGTANQPQHF TGTGCCAGCAGCGAGGGGACAGCCAATCAGCCCCAGCATTTT TRBD1 TRBJ1-5 TRBV7-9 -
CASSSDRGIEAFF TGTGCCAGCAGCTCCGACAGGGGGATCGAAGCTTTCTTT TRBD1 TRBJ1-1 TRBV7-3 -
CASSPEHGTRADTQYF TGTGCCAGCAGCCCAGAACACGGTACGAGGGCAGATACGCAGTATTTT - TRBJ2-3 TRBV7-8 -
CASSLSPDTQYF TGTGCCAGCAGCCTAAGTCCAGATACGCAGTATTTT - TRBJ2-3 TRBV6-2/TRBV6-3 -
CASSVVGETQYF TGTGCCAGCAGCGTGGTAGGGGAGACCCAGTACTTC - TRBJ2-5 TRBV7-2 -
CASSYLAGDHEQFF TGTGCCAGCAGTTACTTAGCGGGGGATCATGAGCAGTTCTTC TRBD2 TRBJ2-1 TRBV6-5 -
CASSIDRDHEQYF TGTGCCAGTAGTATTGACAGGGACCACGAGCAGTACTTC TRBD1 TRBJ2-7 TRBV19 -
CASSPAFRGRGSPLHF TGTGCCAGCAGTCCTGCTTTCCGGGGCCGGGGTTCACCCCTCCACTTT - TRBJ1-6 TRBV2 -
CASSSGTAPQSSYNEQFF TGCGCCAGCAGCTCCGGGACTGCCCCGCAGAGCTCCTACAATGAGCAGTTCTTC - TRBJ2-1 TRBV5-1 -
CASSLAKGTGELFF TGTGCCAGCAGCTTAGCGAAGGGGACCGGGGAGCTGTTTTTT - TRBJ2-2 TRBV7-8 -
CASSLVADGYTF TGTGCCAGCAGCTTAGTGGCAGATGGCTACACCTTC - TRBJ1-2 TRBV7-7 -
CASSKTRSGGYTF TGTGCCAGTAGTAAGACACGGTCGGGAGGCTACACCTTC - TRBJ1-2 TRBV19 -
CSVGGGRYQPQHF TGCAGCGTTGGAGGAGGCAGATATCAGCCCCAGCATTTT - TRBJ1-5 TRBV29-1 -
CASSLDGKETQYF TGTGCCAGCAGCCTGGACGGAAAAGAGACCCAGTACTTC - TRBJ2-5 TRBV6-5 -
CASSNGPLLAGGHNEQFF TGCGCCAGCAGCAACGGCCCGCTACTAGCGGGGGGACACAATGAGCAGTTCTTC TRBD2 TRBJ2-1 TRBV5-1 -
CAISESIGGTLDTQYF TGTGCCATCAGTGAGTCGATCGGTGGGACCTTAGATACGCAGTATTTT - TRBJ2-3 TRBV10-3 -
CASSLSWDIFRYGYTF TGCGCCAGCAGCTTGAGCTGGGACATCTTTCGGTATGGCTACACCTTC - TRBJ1-2 TRBV5-1 -
CASSISGDGNGNTIYF TGCGCCAGCAGCATTTCCGGTGATGGGAACGGAAACACCATATATTTT - TRBJ1-3 TRBV5-1 -
CATEEGTKNIQYF TGTGCCACAGAGGAAGGAACCAAAAACATTCAGTACTTC - TRBJ2-4 TRBV19 -
CASSQDRVATNEKLFF TGTGCCAGCAGCCAAGATCGAGTCGCAACTAATGAAAAACTGTTTTTT - TRBJ1-4 TRBV3-1/TRBV3-2 -
CASSLSGTGFRYSFEQFF TGCGCCAGCAGCTTGTCCGGGACCGGGTTCCGGTATAGTTTTGAGCAGTTCTTC - TRBJ2-1 TRBV5-1 -
CASSLSDSSSYEQYF TGTGCCAGCAGCTTATCGGACTCGAGCTCCTACGAGCAGTACTTC - TRBJ2-7 TRBV7-6 few
CASSPRTSGSHEQFF TGTGCCAGCAGTCCCAGGACTAGCGGGTCCCATGAGCAGTTCTTC TRBD2 TRBJ2-1 TRBV6-2/TRBV6-3 -
CASSWGVGQGVREQYF TGTGCCAGCAGCTGGGGGGTGGGACAGGGAGTCAGGGAGCAGTACTTC TRBD1 TRBJ2-7 TRBV5-6 -
CASSRDSNNSPLHF TGTGCCAGCAGCCGGGACAGTAATAATTCACCCCTCCACTTT TRBD1 TRBJ1-6 TRBV2 -
CASSVEVFSYEQYF TGTGCCAGCAGCGTAGAGGTGTTCTCCTACGAGCAGTACTTC - TRBJ2-7 TRBV9 -
CASSFGSGNTIYF TGTGCCAGCAGCTTCGGGTCTGGAAACACCATATATTTT - TRBJ1-3 TRBV7-2 -
CASTPGWDATEAFF TGTGCCAGCACCCCTGGTTGGGATGCCACTGAAGCTTTCTTT - TRBJ1-1 TRBV6-5 -
CASSVVPGERETQYF TGTGCCAGCAGCGTCGTGCCGGGTGAGAGAGAGACCCAGTACTTC - TRBJ2-5 TRBV7-8 -
CAWSGGLGDEQFF TGTGCCTGGAGTGGTGGACTGGGCGATGAGCAGTTCTTC - TRBJ2-1 TRBV30 -
CASSRPFSGSRSYEQYF TGCGCCAGCAGCAGACCCTTTAGCGGGAGCCGCTCCTACGAGCAGTACTTC TRBD2 TRBJ2-7 TRBV4-1 once
CASSLGQGGGYGYTF TGTGCCAGCAGCTTGGGACAGGGGGGTGGCTATGGCTACACCTTC TRBD1 TRBJ1-2 TRBV5-6 -